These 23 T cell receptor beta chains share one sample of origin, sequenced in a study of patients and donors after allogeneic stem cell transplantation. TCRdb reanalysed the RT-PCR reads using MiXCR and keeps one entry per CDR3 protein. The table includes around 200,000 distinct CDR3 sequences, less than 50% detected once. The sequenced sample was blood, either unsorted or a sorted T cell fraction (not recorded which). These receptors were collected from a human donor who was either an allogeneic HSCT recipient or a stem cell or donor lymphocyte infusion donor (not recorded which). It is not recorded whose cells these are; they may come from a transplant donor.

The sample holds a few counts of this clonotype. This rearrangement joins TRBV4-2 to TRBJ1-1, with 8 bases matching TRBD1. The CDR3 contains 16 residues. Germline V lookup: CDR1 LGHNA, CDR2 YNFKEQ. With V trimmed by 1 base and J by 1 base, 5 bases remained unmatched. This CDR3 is CASSQARDRPNTEAFF. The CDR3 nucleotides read TGTGCCAGCAGCCAAGCCCGGGACAGGCCGAACACTGAAGCTTTCTTT.

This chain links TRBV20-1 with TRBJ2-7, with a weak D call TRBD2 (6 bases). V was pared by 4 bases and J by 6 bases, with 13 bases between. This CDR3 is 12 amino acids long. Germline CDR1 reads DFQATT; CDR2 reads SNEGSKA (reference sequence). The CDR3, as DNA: TGCAGTGCTACCGAGGGGCGGGGCGAGCAGTACTTC. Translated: CSATEGRGEQYF.

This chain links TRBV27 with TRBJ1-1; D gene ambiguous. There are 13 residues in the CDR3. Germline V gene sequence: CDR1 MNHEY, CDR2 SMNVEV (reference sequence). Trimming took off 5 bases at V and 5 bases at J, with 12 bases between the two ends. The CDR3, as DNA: TGTGCCAGCAGTCCCCAATTCGGGACTGAAGCTTTCTTT. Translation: CASSPQFGTEAFF.

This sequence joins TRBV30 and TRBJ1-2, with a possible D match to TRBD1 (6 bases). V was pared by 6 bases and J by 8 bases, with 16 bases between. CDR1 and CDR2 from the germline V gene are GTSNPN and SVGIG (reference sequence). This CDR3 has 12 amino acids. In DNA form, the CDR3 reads TGTGCCTGTACGGACAGAAATTCGGGCTACACCTTC. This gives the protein CACTDRNSGYTF.

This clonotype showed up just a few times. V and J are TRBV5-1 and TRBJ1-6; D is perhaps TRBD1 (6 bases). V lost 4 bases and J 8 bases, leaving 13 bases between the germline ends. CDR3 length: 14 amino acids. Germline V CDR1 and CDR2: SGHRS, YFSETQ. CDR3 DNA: TGCGCCAGCAGCCGACAGGTAATGGATTCACCCCTCCACTTT. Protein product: CASSRQVMDSPLHF. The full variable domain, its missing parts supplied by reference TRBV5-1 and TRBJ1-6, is KAGVTQTPRYLIKTRGQQVTLSCSPISGHRSVSWYQQTPGQGLQFLFEYFSETQRNKGNFPGRFSGRQFSNSRSEMNVSTLELGDSALYLCASSRQVMDSPLHFGNGTRLTVT.

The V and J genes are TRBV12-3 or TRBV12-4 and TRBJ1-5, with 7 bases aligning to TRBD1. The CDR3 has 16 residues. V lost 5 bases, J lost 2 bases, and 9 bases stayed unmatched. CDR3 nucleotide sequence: TGTGCCAGCAGTCCCAGGGGGATGAGCGGCAATCAGCCCCAGCATTTT. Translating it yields CASSPRGMSGNQPQHF.

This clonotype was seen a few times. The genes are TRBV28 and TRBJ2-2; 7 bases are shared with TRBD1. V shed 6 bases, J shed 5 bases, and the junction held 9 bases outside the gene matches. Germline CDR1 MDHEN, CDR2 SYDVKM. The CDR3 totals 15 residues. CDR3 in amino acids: CASRAQGRITGELFF. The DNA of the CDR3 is TGTGCCAGCAGGGCACAGGGGCGGATAACCGGGGAGCTGTTTTTT.

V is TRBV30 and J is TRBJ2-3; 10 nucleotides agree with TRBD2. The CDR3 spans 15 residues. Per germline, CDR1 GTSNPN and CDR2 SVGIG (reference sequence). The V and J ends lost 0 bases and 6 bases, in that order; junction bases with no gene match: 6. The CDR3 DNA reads TGTGCCTGGAGTGTCCCAGCGGGGGGGCCCGATACGCAGTATTTT. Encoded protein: CAWSVPAGGPDTQYF.

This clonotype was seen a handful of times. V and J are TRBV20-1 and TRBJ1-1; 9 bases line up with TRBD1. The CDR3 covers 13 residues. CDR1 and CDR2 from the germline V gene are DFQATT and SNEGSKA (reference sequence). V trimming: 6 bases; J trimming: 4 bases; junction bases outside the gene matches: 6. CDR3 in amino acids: CSAQQGAGTEAFF. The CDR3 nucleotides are TGCAGTGCACAACAGGGGGCAGGCACTGAAGCTTTCTTT.

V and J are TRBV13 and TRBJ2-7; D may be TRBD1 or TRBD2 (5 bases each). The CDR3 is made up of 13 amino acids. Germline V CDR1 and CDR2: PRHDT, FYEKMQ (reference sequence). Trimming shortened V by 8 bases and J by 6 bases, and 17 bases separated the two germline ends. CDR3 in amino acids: CASAKWGRGEQYF. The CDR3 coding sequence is TGTGCCAGCGCCAAGTGGGGGAGAGGCGAGCAGTACTTC.

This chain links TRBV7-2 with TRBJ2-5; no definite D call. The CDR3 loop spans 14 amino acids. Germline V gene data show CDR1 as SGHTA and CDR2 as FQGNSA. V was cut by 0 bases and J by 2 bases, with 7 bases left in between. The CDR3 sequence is CASSLAIGQETQYF. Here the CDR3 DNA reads TGTGCCAGCAGCTTAGCGATAGGACAAGAGACCCAGTACTTC.

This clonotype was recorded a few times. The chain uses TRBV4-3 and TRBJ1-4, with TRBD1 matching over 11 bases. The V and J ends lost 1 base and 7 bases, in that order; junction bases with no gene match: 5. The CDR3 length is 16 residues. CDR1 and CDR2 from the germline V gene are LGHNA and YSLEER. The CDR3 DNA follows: TGCGCCAGCAGCCAAGGAGGGACAGGGGGACGTGAAAAACTGTTTTTT. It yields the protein CASSQGGTGGREKLFF.

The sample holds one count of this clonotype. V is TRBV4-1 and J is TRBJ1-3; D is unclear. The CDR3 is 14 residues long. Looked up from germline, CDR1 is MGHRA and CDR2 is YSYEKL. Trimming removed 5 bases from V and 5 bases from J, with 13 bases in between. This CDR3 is CASSAPLARNTIYF. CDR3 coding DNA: TGCGCCAGCAGCGCCCCTCTGGCGAGAAACACCATATATTTT.

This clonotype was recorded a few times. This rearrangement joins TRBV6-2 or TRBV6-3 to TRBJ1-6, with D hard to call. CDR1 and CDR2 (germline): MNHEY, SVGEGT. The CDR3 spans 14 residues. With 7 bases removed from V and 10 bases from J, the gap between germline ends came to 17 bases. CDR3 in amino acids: CASTFSILSSPLHF. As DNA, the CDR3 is TGTGCCAGCACTTTCTCCATCCTTTCGTCACCCCTCCACTTT.

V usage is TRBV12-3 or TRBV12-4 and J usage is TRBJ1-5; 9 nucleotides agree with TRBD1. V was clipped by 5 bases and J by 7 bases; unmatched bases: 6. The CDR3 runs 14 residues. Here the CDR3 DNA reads TGTGCCAGCAGTCCAACAGGGGGCGAACAGCCCCAGCATTTT. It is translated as CASSPTGGEQPQHF.

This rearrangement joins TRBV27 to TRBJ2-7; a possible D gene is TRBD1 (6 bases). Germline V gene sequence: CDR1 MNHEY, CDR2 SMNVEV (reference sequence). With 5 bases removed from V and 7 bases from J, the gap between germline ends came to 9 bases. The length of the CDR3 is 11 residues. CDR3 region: CASSRGTEQYF. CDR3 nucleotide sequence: TGTGCCAGCAGTAGGGGGACAGAGCAGTACTTC.

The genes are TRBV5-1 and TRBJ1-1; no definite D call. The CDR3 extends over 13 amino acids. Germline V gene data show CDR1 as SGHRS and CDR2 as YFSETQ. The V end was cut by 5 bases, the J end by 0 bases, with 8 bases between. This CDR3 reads CASSKGVNTEAFF. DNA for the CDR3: TGCGCCAGCAGTAAGGGCGTGAACACTGAAGCTTTCTTT. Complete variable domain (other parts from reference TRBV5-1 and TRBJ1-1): KAGVTQTPRYLIKTRGQQVTLSCSPISGHRSVSWYQQTPGQGLQFLFEYFSETQRNKGNFPGRFSGRQFSNSRSEMNVSTLELGDSALYLCASSKGVNTEAFFGQGTRLTVV.

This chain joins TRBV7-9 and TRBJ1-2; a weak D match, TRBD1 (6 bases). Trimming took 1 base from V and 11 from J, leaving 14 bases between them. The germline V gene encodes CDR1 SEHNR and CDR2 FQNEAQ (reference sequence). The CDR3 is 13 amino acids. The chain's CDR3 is CASSLVGAARYTF. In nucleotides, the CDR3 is TGTGCCAGCAGCTTAGTGGGGGCCGCGAGATACACCTTC.

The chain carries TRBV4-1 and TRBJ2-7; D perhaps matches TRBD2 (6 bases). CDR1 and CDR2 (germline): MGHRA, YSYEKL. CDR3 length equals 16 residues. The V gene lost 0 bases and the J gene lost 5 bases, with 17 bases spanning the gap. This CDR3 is CASSQEYGRRGHEQYF. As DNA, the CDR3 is TGCGCCAGCAGCCAAGAATATGGCCGGCGGGGCCACGAGCAGTACTTC.

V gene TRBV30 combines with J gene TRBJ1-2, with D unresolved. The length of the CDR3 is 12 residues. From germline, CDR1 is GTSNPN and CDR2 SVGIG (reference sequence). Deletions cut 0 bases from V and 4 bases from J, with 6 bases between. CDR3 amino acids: CAWSVGPYGYTF. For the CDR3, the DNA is TGTGCCTGGAGTGTCGGGCCCTATGGCTACACCTTC.

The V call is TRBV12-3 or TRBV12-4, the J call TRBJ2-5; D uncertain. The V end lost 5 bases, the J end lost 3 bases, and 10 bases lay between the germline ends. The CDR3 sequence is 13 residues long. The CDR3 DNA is TGTGCCAGCAGTGAGACGAAGAAAGAGACCCAGTACTTC. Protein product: CASSETKKETQYF.

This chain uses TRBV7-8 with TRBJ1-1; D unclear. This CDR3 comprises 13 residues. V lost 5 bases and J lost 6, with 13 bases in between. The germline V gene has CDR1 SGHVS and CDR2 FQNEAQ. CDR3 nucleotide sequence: TGTGCCAGCAGCCCCAGCGAACTTGCTGAAGCTTTCTTT. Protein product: CASSPSELAEAFF. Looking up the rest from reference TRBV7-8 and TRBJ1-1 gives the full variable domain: GAGVSQSPRYKVAKRGQDVALRCDPISGHVSLFWYQQALGQGPEFLTYFQNEAQLDKSGLPSDRFFAERPEGSVSTLKIQRTQQEDSAVYLCASSPSELAEAFFGQGTRLTVV.

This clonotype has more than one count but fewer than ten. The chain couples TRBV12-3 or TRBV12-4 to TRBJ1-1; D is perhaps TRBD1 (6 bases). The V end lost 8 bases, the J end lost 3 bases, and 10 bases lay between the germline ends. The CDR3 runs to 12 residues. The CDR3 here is CASRTGYTEAFF. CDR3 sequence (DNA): TGTGCCAGCCGAACAGGGTACACTGAAGCTTTCTTT.